The 27 T cell receptor beta chains in this list originate from one sample, sequenced in a study of cytomegalovirus exposure and HLA in healthy donors. Primers included in the PCR were 60 Vbeta and 13 Jbeta primers. Sequencing was performed with immunoSEQ multiplex PCR; in TCRdb, only in-frame clones are kept and a portion is missing. The sample holds some 170,000 clones, 77% seen once. The sequencing sample was made of PBMCs. These receptors all stem from a woman aged 30 to 39 in good health and CMV-seronegative.

The sample holds one count of this clone. The J gene is TRBJ1-4, the V gene TRBV19; 7 bases map to TRBD1. Germline CDR1 is LNHDA and CDR2 is SQIVND (reference sequence). The CDR3 totals 16 residues. Trimming cost V 5 bases and J 8 bases; bases outside gene matches: 14. Written as DNA, the CDR3 is TGTGCCAGTAGTCGGGGGCAGGGGGTCTTTCACGAAAAACTGTTTTTT. Residues: CASSRGQGVFHEKLFF.

CDR3 DNA: TGTGCCAGCAGTAAAAACTTCCTAGCGGGAGGCTACAATGAGCAGTTCTTC. Its translation is CASSKNFLAGGYNEQFF. The chain uses TRBV27 and TRBJ2-1; 11 nucleotides align to TRBD2. J was trimmed by 3 bases and V by 5 bases; bases with no gene match: 9. Germline loops: CDR1 MNHEY, CDR2 SMNVEV (reference sequence). This CDR3 is 17 amino acids long.

V and J are TRBV27 and TRBJ2-7; D is undetermined. CDR1 is MNHEY, CDR2 SMNVEV, per germline (reference sequence). The ends were cut back, 3 bases at V and 5 bases at J, with 2 bases in the middle. CDR3 length equals 10 residues. CDR3 nucleotides: TGTGCCAGCAGTTTCAACGAGCAGTACTTC. Translation gives CASSFNEQYF.

The chain has TRBV28 and TRBJ1-5, with TRBD1 identical over 9 bases. From germline, CDR1 is MDHEN and CDR2 SYDVKM. V was clipped by 5 bases and J by 5 bases; unmatched bases: 10. The CDR3 is 16 residues long. The CDR3 protein is CASSPLGTGNDQPQHF. CDR3 nucleotides: TGTGCCAGCAGTCCCCTAGGGACAGGGAACGATCAGCCCCAGCATTTT.

V and J are TRBV18 and TRBJ1-1; TRBD1 matches 7 bases. Germline loops: CDR1 KGHSH, CDR2 LQKENI. This CDR3 contains 15 residues. V was pared by 3 bases and J by 1 base, with 5 bases of the junction left unmatched. DNA for the CDR3: TGTGCCAGCTCACCGTCAGGACAGGAGAACACTGAAGCTTTCTTT. Protein: CASSPSGQENTEAFF. Variable domain in full (rest from reference TRBV18 and TRBJ1-1): NAGVMQNPRHLVRRRGQEARLRCSPMKGHSHVYWYRQLPEEGLKFMVYLQKENIIDESGMPKERFSAEFPKEGPSILRIQQVVRGDSAAYFCASSPSGQENTEAFFGQGTRLTVV.

The chain recombines TRBV5-1 with TRBJ2-1; TRBD1 matches 7 bases. The CDR3 totals 15 residues. Germline V gene data show CDR1 as SGHRS and CDR2 as YFSETQ. V trimming: 3 bases; J trimming: 3 bases; junction bases outside the gene matches: 6. The CDR3 DNA follows: TGCGCCAGCAGCTCACAGGGGACCAACTACAATGAGCAGTTCTTC. Translating gives CASSSQGTNYNEQFF. The variable domain in full, completed from reference TRBV5-1 and TRBJ2-1, reads KAGVTQTPRYLIKTRGQQVTLSCSPISGHRSVSWYQQTPGQGLQFLFEYFSETQRNKGNFPGRFSGRQFSNSRSEMNVSTLELGDSALYLCASSSQGTNYNEQFFGPGTRLTVL.

This chain connects TRBV18 to TRBJ1-1; 10 nucleotides line up with TRBD1. Germline loops: CDR1 KGHSH, CDR2 LQKENI. The ends lost 6 bases at V and 1 base at J; junction bases unmatched: 8. The CDR3 length is 16 residues. The CDR3 reads CASSDRQGARNTEAFF. In DNA form, the CDR3 reads TGTGCCAGCTCGGATCGACAGGGGGCACGGAACACTGAAGCTTTCTTT.

This chain links TRBV13 with TRBJ1-4, with 9 bases lining up with TRBD1. Germline V gene sequence: CDR1 PRHDT, CDR2 FYEKMQ (reference sequence). There are 15 residues in the CDR3. Trimming took 6 bases from V and 8 from J; bases not matched to a gene: 10. The CDR3 region has the DNA TGTGCCAGCAGTGAGCGGGGACAGGGTGTAGAAAAACTGTTTTTT. Its protein product is CASSERGQGVEKLFF.

The chain uses TRBV5-1 and TRBJ1-4; D unresolved. Germline-derived CDR1 and CDR2 are SGHRS and YFSETQ. V lost 5 bases and J 0 bases, leaving 14 bases between the germline ends. CDR3 length: 16 amino acids. CDR3 bases: TGCGCCAGCAGTTTAAACCCAGTGCCAACTAATGAAAAACTGTTTTTT. Its protein is CASSLNPVPTNEKLFF.

This clone appeared a few times. The rearrangement joins TRBV30 to TRBJ2-2, with 9 bases lining up with TRBD2. The germline V gene has CDR1 GTSNPN and CDR2 SVGIG (reference sequence). The length of the CDR3 is 15 residues. V dropped 2 bases and J dropped 7; count of bases not matched to a gene: 8. The CDR3 coding sequence is TGTGCCTGGAGTATTCTAGCGGGAATTGGCGGGGAGCTGTTTTTT. It encodes CAWSILAGIGGELFF.

The rearrangement joins TRBV2 to TRBJ2-1; D is unresolved. The V gene lost 8 bases and the J gene lost 4 bases, with 18 bases spanning the gap. There are 15 residues in the CDR3. The germline V gene has CDR1 SNHLY and CDR2 FYNNEI. The CDR3 loop reads CASYDVGLHYNEQFF. The CDR3 nucleotides are TGTGCCAGCTACGACGTGGGCCTGCATTACAATGAGCAGTTCTTC.

This chain joins TRBV7-6 and TRBJ2-5, with 7 bases fitting TRBD1. Germline CDR1 is SGHVS and CDR2 is FNYEAQ. V lost 2 bases, J lost 4 bases, and 13 bases stayed unmatched. The CDR3 contains 17 residues. CDR3 loop: CASSLLVARGQTETQYF. In DNA, the CDR3 is TGTGCCAGCAGCTTACTCGTAGCGAGGGGGCAAACAGAGACCCAGTACTTC.

This clone has only one observation. The V and J genes are TRBV5-4 and TRBJ2-2, with 9 positions matching TRBD2. The CDR3 has 16 amino acids. The germline V gene has CDR1 SGHNT and CDR2 YYREEE (reference sequence). V shed 1 base, J shed 1 base, and the junction held 2 bases outside the gene matches. The CDR3 loop reads CASSLTTSGNTGELFF. CDR3 in DNA: TGTGCCAGCAGCTTGACGACTAGCGGGAACACCGGGGAGCTGTTTTTT.

Concerning this clone itself: Other DNA sequences from this sample encode an identical CDR3 as well. This sequence joins TRBV18 and TRBJ1-5; 7 nucleotides align to TRBD1. V was pared by 2 bases and J by 5 bases, with 0 bases of the junction left unmatched. Germline lookup yields CDR1 KGHSH and CDR2 LQKENI. The CDR3 has 13 amino acids. CDR3: CASSPDRDQPQHF. The CDR3 nucleotides are TGTGCCAGCTCACCAGACAGGGATCAGCCCCAGCATTTT.

The chain couples TRBV7-9 to TRBJ1-5, with 11 bases identical to TRBD1. The CDR3 runs 18 residues. Germline CDR1 SEHNR, CDR2 FQNEAQ (reference sequence). V shed 7 bases and J 5 bases; nucleotides not matched to a gene: 16. For the CDR3, the DNA is TGTGCCAGCACTATCCCGGGGACGGGACAGGGGGAGGATCAGCCCCAGCATTTT. Translating gives CASTIPGTGQGEDQPQHF.

The genes are TRBV5-1 and TRBJ2-7; maybe TRBD1 (6 bases). CDR3 size: 14 residues. Trimming pared 3 bases from V and 3 bases from J, leaving 13 bases between. Germline CDR1 SGHRS, CDR2 YFSETQ. CDR3 protein: CASSSNRVGYEQYF. The CDR3 DNA reads as TGCGCCAGCAGCTCAAACAGGGTGGGCTACGAGCAGTACTTC.

This clone was seen more than once but under ten times. The chain joins TRBV27 to TRBJ2-5; D is possibly TRBD2 (6 bases). The J call may be in error: the DNA end matches TRBJ2-7 better. Germline V gives CDR1 MNHEY, CDR2 SMNVEV (reference sequence). The CDR3 has 13 amino acids. The CDR3 loop is CASSDGSAYEQYF. The CDR3 nucleotides are TGTGCCAGCAGCGACGGGAGTGCCTACGAGCAGTACTTC.

V usage is TRBV6-1 and J usage is TRBJ1-2, with TRBD1 matching 8 bases. Per germline, CDR1 MNHNS and CDR2 SASEGT. V lost 6 bases and J lost 3; bases outside the gene matches: 9. This CDR3 region has 15 residues. In DNA form, the CDR3 reads TGTGCCAGCAGCCAATCCAGGGGGCGCGACTATGGCTACACCTTC. This codes for CASSQSRGRDYGYTF.

Turning to this clone: At one boundary the junction diverges from the germline segment, which might be a read error. This chain uses TRBV30 with TRBJ1-2; D is unclear. Germline CDR1 and CDR2: GTSNPN and SVGIG (reference sequence). The CDR3 covers 13 residues. CDR3 amino acids: CAWSVSGNIGYPF. The CDR3 DNA reads TGTGCCTGGAGTGTATCAGGAAACATTGGCTACCCCTTC.

The sample holds a few counts of this clone. CDR3 protein: CASNYGLTTDTQYF. CDR3 DNA: TGTGCCAGTAACTACGGATTGACCACAGATACGCAGTATTTT. This sequence joins TRBV6-1 and TRBJ2-3; D unresolved. The V end was cut by 9 bases, the J end by 2 bases, with 15 bases between. The CDR3 contains 14 residues. Looked up from germline, CDR1 is MNHNS and CDR2 is SASEGT.

This sequence joins TRBV4-1 and TRBJ2-7; perhaps TRBD1 as D (7 bases). Trimming removed 0 bases from V and 5 bases from J, with 8 bases in between. The CDR3 loop spans 13 amino acids. Germline-derived CDR1 and CDR2 are MGHRA and YSYEKL. The CDR3 nucleotides are TGCGCCAGCAGCCAAGACAGGGGGGACGAGCAGTACTTC. It translates to CASSQDRGDEQYF.

The J gene is TRBJ2-7, the V gene TRBV5-4; 7 bases align to TRBD2. The V segment lost 4 bases and the J segment 0 bases; nucleotides outside the gene matches: 7. Germline CDR1 is SGHNT and CDR2 is YYREEE (reference sequence). The CDR3 runs 15 residues. This chain's CDR3 is CASSSSGSTSYEQYF. CDR3 DNA sequence: TGTGCCAGCAGCAGTAGCGGGTCCACCTCCTACGAGCAGTACTTC.

The rearrangement joins TRBV5-6 to TRBJ2-7, with D possibly being TRBD2 (6 bases). This CDR3 is 14 amino acids long. V lost 2 bases to trimming and J lost 6 bases, with 15 bases between them. Germline V gene data show CDR1 as SGHDT and CDR2 as YYEEEE. This CDR3 is CASSFPREPPEQYF. CDR3 bases: TGTGCCAGCAGCTTTCCCCGGGAGCCCCCCGAGCAGTACTTC. Complete variable domain (other parts from reference TRBV5-6 and TRBJ2-7): DAGVTQSPTHLIKTRGQQVTLRCSPKSGHDTVSWYQQALGQGPQFIFQYYEEEERQRGNFPDRFSGHQFPNYSSELNVNALLLGDSALYLCASSFPREPPEQYFGPGTRLTVT.

As concerns this clone: At one of its ends the junction is not consistent with the germline gene, which may arise from a read error. The gene calls are TRBV30 and TRBJ1-2; D is unclear. The germline V gene encodes CDR1 GTSNPN and CDR2 SVGIG (reference sequence). CDR3 length equals 12 residues. CDR3 sequence reads: CAWSYGSYGYPF. The DNA for the CDR3 is TGTGCCTGGAGCTACGGGTCCTATGGCTACCCCTTC.

The V call is TRBV6-5, the J call TRBJ2-7, with D unresolved. Germline V gene lookup returns CDR1 MNHEY and CDR2 SVGAGI. This CDR3 is 13 amino acids long. The V end was cut by 6 bases, the J end by 7 bases, with 16 bases between. The CDR3 protein is CASSPTTGLEQYF. The CDR3 nucleotides read TGTGCCAGCAGCCCCACCACCGGGTTGGAGCAGTACTTC.

This clone was detected only a few times. The chain employs TRBV7-9 and TRBJ1-4, with a tentative D call TRBD1 (5 bases). The CDR3 has 15 residues. V lost 4 bases and J lost 5, with 14 bases in between. Germline lookup yields CDR1 SEHNR and CDR2 FQNEAQ (reference sequence). The CDR3 coding sequence is TGTGCCAGCAGCTACGCTCTACAGGAAAATGAAAAACTGTTTTTT. It is translated as CASSYALQENEKLFF.

The chain has TRBV9 and TRBJ2-2; 8 bases map to TRBD2. The V gene's germline CDR1 is SGDLS and CDR2 YYNGEE. V lost 4 bases to trimming and J lost 1 base; unmatched junction nucleotides: 6. This CDR3 region has 16 residues. DNA of the CDR3: TGTGCCAGCAGCCGGGAGGGCGGATTGAACACCGGGGAGCTGTTTTTT. The encoded protein is CASSREGGLNTGELFF. The whole variable domain, remainder taken from reference TRBV9 and TRBJ2-2, is DSGVTQTPKHLITATGQRVTLRCSPRSGDLSVYWYQQSLDQGLQFLIQYYNGEERAKGNILERFSAQQFPDLHSELNLSSLELGDSALYFCASSREGGLNTGELFFGEGSRLTVL.